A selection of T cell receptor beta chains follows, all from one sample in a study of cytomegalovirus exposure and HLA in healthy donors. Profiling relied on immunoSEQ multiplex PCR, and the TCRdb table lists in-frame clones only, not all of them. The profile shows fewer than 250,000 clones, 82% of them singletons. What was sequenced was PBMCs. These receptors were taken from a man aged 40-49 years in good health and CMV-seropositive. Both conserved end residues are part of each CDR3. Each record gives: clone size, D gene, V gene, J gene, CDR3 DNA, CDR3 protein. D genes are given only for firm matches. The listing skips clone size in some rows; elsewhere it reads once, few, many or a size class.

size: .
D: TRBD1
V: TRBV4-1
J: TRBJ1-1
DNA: TGCGCCAGCAGCCAAGGGACAGGGGTTGTAAACACTGAAGCTTTCTTT
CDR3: CASSQGTGVVNTEAFF

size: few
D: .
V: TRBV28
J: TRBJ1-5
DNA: TGTGCCAGCATTTACGACAGGCTTAGCAATCAGCCCCAGCATTTT
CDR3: CASIYDRLSNQPQHF

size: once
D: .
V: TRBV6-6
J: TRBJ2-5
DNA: TGTGCCAGCAGCCTCCCGGTAGCGGCGGAGGAGACCCAGTACTTC
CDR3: CASSLPVAAEETQYF

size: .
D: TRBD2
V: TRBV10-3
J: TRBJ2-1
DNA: TGTGCCATCAGTGAGTCGGGCGCGGGAGGGCGAGGTGAGCAGTTCTTC
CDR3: CAISESGAGGRGEQFF

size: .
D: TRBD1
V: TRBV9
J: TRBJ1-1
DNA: TGTGCCAGCAGCGTAGAGGGCAGGGGGCGTACTGAAGCTTTCTTT
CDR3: CASSVEGRGRTEAFF

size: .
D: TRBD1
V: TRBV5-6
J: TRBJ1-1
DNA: TGTGCCAGCAGCCCCGGACAGGGGAGGACTGAAGCTTTCTTT
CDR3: CASSPGQGRTEAFF

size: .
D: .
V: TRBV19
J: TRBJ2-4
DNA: TGTGCCAGTAGTCTCCCCCGGTCCACGGGGGCCAAAAACATTCAGTACTTC
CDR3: CASSLPRSTGAKNIQYF

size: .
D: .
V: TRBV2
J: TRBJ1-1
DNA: TGTGCCAGCAGAAAGGGACACCAGAACACTGAAGCTTTCTTT
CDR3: CASRKGHQNTEAFF

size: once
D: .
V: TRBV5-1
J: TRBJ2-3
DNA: TGCGCCAGCAGCTTGGGACAGACAACCCAGGCAGATACGCAGTATTTT
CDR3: CASSLGQTTQADTQYF

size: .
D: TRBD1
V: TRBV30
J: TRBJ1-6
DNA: TGTGCCTCCCACAGGGGGTTTGGTTCACCCCTCCACTTT
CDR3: CASHRGFGSPLHF

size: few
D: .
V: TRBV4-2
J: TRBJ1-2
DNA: TGTGCCAGCAGCCAAGATGGGCGGGGGGTAGAAGGGAATGGCTACACCTTC
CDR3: CASSQDGRGVEGNGYTF

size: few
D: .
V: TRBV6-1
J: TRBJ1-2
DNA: TGTGCCAGCAGTGACCCACAGACGGGGGGCTACACCTTC
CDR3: CASSDPQTGGYTF

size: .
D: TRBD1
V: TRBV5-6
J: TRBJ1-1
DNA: TGTGCCAGCAGCCGGAGTCCGGGACAGCTAAACACTGAAGCTTTCTTT
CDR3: CASSRSPGQLNTEAFF

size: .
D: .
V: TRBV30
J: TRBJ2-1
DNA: TGTGCCTGGAGGGGGATTAGCGGAGGAGAGCAGTTCTTC
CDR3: CAWRGISGGEQFF